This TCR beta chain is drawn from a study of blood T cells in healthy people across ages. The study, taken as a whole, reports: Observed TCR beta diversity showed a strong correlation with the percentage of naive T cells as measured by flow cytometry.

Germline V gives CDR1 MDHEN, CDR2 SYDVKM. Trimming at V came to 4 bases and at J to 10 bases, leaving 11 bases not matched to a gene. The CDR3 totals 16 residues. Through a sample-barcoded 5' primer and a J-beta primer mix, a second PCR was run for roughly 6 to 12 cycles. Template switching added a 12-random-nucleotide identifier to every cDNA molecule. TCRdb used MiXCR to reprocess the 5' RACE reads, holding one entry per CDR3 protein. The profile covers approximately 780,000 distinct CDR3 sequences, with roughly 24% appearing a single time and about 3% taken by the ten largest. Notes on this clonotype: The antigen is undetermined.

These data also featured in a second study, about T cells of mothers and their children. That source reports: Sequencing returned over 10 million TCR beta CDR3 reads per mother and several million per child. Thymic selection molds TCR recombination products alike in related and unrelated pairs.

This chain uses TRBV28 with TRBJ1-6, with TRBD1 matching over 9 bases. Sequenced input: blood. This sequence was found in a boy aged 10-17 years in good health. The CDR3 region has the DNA TGTGCCAGCAGTTGGGTTCCGGGACAGGGCCGATCACCCCTCCACTTT. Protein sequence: CASSWVPGQGRSPLHF.